This passage covers 2 T cell receptor beta chains from one sample sequenced in a study of regulatory T cells in long-lasting Graves disease. The time point was: persistent/refractory GD, antithyroid drugs over 5 years with positive TRAb. PBMCs provided the RNA from which the TCR library was made. Both iRepertoire HTBI primers and Arm-PCR of CDR3 regions were used to build the TCR beta libraries. TCRdb re-called the multiplex PCR reads through MiXCR, storing one row per CDR3 protein. In the table there are over 650,000 distinct CDR3 sequences, about 30% of which are singletons. The sample consisted of peripheral blood mononuclear cells (PBMCs), taken when the disease was refractory, from a patient treated with antithyroid drugs. These receptors all stem from a female donor with Graves disease.

The rearrangement joins TRBV7-9 to TRBJ2-5, with 11 nucleotides matching TRBD2. The CDR3 is 16 residues long. The V and J ends lost 6 bases and 1 base, in that order; junction bases with no gene match: 7. CDR1 and CDR2 (germline): SEHNR, FQNEAQ (reference sequence). The DNA of the CDR3 is TGTGCCAGCAGAACCCGCCTAGCGGGAGGCCAAGAGACCCAGTACTTC. As protein: CASRTRLAGGQETQYF.

The rearrangement links TRBV6-2 or TRBV6-3 to TRBJ2-7; 14 bases fit TRBD2. Germline V gene lookup returns CDR1 MNHEY and CDR2 SVGEGT. Unmatched junction bases numbered 2, after V lost 2 bases and J lost 2 bases. The CDR3 contains 16 residues. CDR3 in DNA: TGTGCCAGCAGTTACGGGACTAGCGGGAGCCCCTACGAGCAGTACTTC. This gives the protein CASSYGTSGSPYEQYF.